The TCR beta chain under discussion was sequenced for a study of blood T cells in healthy people across ages. Using a J-beta primer mix together with a sample-barcoded 5' primer, a second PCR was run for roughly 6 to 11 cycles. TCRdb reprocessed the 5' RACE reads via MiXCR and lists one record per CDR3 protein. The sample holds approximately 730,000 distinct CDR3 sequences, 40% to 45% seen once. V lost 6 bases, J lost 1 base, and 15 bases lay in between. Germline values: CDR1 SQVTM, CDR2 ANQGSEA. The CDR3 is 14 amino acids. The chain uses TRBV29-1 and TRBJ1-1; D gene ambiguous. Input material: blood. The TCR originated in a woman between 55 and 75 years old in good health. CDR3 protein: CSVSRRISNTEAFF. For the CDR3, the DNA is TGCAGCGTATCTCGACGGATCTCGAACACTGAAGCTTTCTTT.